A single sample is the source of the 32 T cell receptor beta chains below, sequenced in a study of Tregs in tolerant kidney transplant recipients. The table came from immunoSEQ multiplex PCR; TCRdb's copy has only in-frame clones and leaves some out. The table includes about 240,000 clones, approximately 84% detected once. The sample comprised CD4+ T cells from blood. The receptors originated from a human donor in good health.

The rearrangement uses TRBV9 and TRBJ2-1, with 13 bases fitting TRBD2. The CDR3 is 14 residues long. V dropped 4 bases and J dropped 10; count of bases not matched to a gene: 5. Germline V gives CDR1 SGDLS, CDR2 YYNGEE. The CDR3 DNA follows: TGTGCCAGCAGCCCAATGACTAGCGGGGGGGAGCAGTTCTTC. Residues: CASSPMTSGGEQFF.

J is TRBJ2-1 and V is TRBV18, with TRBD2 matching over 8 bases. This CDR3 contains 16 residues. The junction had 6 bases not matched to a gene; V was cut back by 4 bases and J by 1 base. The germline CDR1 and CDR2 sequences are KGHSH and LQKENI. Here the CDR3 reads CASSLRGGGSYNEQFF. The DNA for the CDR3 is TGTGCCAGCTCACTTCGCGGCGGGGGGTCCTACAATGAGCAGTTCTTC.

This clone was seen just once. CDR3 DNA: TGTGCCAGCAGTTTAGTGACCCATGGCTACACCTTC. As protein: CASSLVTHGYTF. The V and J genes are TRBV28 and TRBJ1-2, with D unclear. CDR1 is MDHEN, CDR2 SYDVKM, per germline. Deletions cut 2 bases from V and 6 bases from J, with 7 bases between. The CDR3 sequence is 12 residues long.

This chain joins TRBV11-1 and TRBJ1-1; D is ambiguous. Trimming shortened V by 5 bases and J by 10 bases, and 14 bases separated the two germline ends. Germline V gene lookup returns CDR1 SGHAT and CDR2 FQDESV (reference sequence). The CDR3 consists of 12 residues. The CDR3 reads CASSVSGGRAFF. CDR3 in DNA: TGTGCCAGCAGCGTCTCGGGCGGGAGAGCTTTCTTT.

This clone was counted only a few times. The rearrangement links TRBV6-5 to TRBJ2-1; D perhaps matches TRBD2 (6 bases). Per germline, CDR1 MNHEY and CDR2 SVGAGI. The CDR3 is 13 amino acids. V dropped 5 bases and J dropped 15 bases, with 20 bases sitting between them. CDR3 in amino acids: CASSKGPRETPFF. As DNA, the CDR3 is TGTGCCAGCAGTAAGGGACCCCGGGAGACTCCGTTCTTC.

The CDR3 loop reads CASSESGTQYF. The CDR3 DNA sequence: TGTGCCAGCAGTGAGTCGGGGACCCAGTACTTC. The J gene is TRBJ2-5, the V gene TRBV2; D ambiguous. The CDR3 spans 11 residues. Germline-derived CDR1 and CDR2 are SNHLY and FYNNEI. The V end was cut by 3 bases, the J end by 7 bases, with 6 bases between.

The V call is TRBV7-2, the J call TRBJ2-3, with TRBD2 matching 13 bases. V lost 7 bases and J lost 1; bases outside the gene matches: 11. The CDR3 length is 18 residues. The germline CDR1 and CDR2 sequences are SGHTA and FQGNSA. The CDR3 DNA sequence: TGTGCCAGCACCGCAAGGTCAGGACTAGCGGGAGGCACAGATACGCAGTATTTT. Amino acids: CASTARSGLAGGTDTQYF.

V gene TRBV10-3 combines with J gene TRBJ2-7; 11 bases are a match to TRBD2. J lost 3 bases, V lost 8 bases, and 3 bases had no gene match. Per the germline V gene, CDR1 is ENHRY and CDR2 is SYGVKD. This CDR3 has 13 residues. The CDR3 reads CAIAGLADYEQYF. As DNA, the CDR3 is TGTGCCATCGCGGGACTAGCGGACTACGAGCAGTACTTC.

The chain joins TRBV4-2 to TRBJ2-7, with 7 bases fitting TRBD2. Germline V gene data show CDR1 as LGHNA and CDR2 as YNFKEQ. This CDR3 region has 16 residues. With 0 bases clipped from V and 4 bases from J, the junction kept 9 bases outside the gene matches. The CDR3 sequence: CASSQDGAGAPYEQYF. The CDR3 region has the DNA TGTGCCAGCAGCCAAGATGGGGCGGGAGCCCCATACGAGCAGTACTTC.

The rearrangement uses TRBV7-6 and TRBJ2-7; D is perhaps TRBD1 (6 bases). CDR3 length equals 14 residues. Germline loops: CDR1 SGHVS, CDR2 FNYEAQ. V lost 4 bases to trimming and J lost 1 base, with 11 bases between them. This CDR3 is CASSSGQSSYEQYF. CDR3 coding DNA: TGTGCCAGCAGCTCCGGACAGTCTTCCTACGAGCAGTACTTC.

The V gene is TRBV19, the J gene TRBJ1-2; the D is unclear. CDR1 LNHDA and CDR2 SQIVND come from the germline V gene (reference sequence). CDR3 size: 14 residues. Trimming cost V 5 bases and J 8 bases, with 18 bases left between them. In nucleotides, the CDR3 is TGTGCCAGTAGTCCGCAAGACCCTGTCGAAGGCTACACCTTC. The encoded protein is CASSPQDPVEGYTF.

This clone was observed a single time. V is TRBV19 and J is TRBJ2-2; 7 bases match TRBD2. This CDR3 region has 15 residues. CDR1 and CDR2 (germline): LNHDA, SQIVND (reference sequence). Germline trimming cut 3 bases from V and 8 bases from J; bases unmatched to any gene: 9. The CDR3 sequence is CASSMAMRGKGELFF. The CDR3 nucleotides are TGTGCCAGTAGTATGGCAATGCGGGGGAAAGGGGAGCTGTTTTTT.

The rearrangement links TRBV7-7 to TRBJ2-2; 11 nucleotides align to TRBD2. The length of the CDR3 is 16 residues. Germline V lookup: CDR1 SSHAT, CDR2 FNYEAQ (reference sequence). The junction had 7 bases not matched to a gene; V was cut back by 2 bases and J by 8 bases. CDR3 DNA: TGTGCCAGCAGCTTATCTCTAGCGGGAGGCATAGGGGAGCTGTTTTTT. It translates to CASSLSLAGGIGELFF.

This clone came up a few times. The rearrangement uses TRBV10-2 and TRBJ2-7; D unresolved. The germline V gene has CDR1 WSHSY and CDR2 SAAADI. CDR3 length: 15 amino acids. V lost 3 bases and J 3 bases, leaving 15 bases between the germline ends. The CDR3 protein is CASSDSSRTYYEQYF. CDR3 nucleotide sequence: TGCGCCAGCAGTGATTCCAGCCGAACTTACTACGAGCAGTACTTC.

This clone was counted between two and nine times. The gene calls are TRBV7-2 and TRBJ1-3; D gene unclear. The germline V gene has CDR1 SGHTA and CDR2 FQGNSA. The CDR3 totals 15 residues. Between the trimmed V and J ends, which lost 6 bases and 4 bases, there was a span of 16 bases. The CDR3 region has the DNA TGTGCCAGCAGTTCCGGGTCAGTGGGAGGAAACACCATATATTTT. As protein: CASSSGSVGGNTIYF.

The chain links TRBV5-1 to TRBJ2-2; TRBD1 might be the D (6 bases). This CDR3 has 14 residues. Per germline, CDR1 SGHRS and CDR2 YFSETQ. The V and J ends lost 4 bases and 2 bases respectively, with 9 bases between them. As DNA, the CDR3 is TGCGCCAGCAGCACGGACAGTAACACCGGGGAGCTGTTTTTT. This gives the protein CASSTDSNTGELFF.

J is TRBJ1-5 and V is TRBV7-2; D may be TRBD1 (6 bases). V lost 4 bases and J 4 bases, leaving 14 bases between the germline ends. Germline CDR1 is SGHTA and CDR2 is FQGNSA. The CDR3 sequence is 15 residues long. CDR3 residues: CASSWAGELNQPQHF. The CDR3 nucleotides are TGTGCCAGCAGCTGGGCAGGGGAATTGAATCAGCCCCAGCATTTT.

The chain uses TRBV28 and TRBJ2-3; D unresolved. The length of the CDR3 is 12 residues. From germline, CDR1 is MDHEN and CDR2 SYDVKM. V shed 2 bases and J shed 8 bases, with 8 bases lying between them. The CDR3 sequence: CASSLLLGTQYF. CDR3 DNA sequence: TGTGCCAGCAGTTTACTATTAGGTACGCAGTATTTT.

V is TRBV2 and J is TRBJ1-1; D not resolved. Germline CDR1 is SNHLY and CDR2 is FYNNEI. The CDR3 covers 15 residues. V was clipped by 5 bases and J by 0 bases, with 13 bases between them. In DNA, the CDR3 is TGTGCCAGCAGTTTCACCTCAGCAATGAACACTGAAGCTTTCTTT. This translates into CASSFTSAMNTEAFF.

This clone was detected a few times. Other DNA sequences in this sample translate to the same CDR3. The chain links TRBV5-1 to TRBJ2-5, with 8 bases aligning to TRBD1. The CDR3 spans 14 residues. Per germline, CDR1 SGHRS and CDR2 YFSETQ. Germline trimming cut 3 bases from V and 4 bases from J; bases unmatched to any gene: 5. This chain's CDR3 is CASSSGQGRETQYF. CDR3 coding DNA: TGCGCCAGCAGCTCTGGACAGGGACGAGAGACCCAGTACTTC. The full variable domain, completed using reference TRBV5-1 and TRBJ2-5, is KAGVTQTPRYLIKTRGQQVTLSCSPISGHRSVSWYQQTPGQGLQFLFEYFSETQRNKGNFPGRFSGRQFSNSRSEMNVSTLELGDSALYLCASSSGQGRETQYFGPGTRLLVL.

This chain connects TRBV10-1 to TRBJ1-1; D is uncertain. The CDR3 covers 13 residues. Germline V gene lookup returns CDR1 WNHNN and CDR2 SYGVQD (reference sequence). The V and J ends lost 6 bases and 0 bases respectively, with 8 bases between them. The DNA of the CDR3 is TGCGCCAGCAGGTCTGGAATGAACACTGAAGCTTTCTTT. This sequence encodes CASRSGMNTEAFF.

CDR3 sequence reads: CASSVRDPFSGANVLTF. The CDR3 DNA follows: TGTGCCAGCAGCGTGCGGGACCCCTTCTCTGGGGCCAACGTCCTGACTTTC. This chain links TRBV9 with TRBJ2-6; a possible D gene is TRBD2 (6 bases). Germline CDR1 SGDLS, CDR2 YYNGEE. Trimming stripped 2 bases from V and 0 bases from J, with 12 bases between. This CDR3 comprises 17 residues.

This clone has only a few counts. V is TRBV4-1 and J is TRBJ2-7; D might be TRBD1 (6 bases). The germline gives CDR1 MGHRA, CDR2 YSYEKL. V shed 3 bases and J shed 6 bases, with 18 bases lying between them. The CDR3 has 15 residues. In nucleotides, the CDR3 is TGCGCCAGCAGCCAGATCGGGACAAAAGGCGTCGAGCAGTACTTC. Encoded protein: CASSQIGTKGVEQYF.

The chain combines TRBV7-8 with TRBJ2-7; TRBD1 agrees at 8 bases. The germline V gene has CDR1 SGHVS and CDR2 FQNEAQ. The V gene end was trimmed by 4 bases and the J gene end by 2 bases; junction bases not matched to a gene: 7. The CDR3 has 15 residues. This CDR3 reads CASSSSGTGTYEQYF. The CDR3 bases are TGTGCCAGCAGCTCTTCCGGGACAGGTACCTACGAGCAGTACTTC.

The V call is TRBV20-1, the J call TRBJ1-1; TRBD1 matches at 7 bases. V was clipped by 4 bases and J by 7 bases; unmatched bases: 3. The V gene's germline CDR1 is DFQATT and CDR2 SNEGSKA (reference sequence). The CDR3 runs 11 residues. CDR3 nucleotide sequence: TGCAGTGCTATCAGGGGGATTGAAGCTTTCTTT. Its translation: CSAIRGIEAFF.

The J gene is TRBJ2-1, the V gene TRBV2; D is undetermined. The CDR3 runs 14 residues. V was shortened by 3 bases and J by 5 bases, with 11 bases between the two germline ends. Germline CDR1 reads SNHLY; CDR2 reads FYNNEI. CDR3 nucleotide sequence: TGTGCCAGCAGTGAGGTCAGCGTGGACAATGAGCAGTTCTTC. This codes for CASSEVSVDNEQFF.

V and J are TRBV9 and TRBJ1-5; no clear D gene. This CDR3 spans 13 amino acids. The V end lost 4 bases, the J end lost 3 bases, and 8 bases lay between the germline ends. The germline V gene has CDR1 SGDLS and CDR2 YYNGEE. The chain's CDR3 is CASSSDTNQPQHF. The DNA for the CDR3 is TGTGCCAGCAGCTCCGACACCAATCAGCCCCAGCATTTT.

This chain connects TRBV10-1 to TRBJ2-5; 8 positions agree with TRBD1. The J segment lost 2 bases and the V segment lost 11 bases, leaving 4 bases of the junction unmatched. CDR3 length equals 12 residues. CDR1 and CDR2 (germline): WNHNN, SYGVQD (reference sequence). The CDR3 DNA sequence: TGCGCCTCCGGGACAGGTCAAGAGACCCAGTACTTC. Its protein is CASGTGQETQYF.

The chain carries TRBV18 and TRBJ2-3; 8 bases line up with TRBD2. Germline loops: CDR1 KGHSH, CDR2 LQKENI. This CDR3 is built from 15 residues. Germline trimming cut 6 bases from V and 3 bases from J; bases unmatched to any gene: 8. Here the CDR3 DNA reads TGTGCCAGCTCCGTCGCGGGAGGCCCTACAGATACGCAGTATTTT. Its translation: CASSVAGGPTDTQYF.

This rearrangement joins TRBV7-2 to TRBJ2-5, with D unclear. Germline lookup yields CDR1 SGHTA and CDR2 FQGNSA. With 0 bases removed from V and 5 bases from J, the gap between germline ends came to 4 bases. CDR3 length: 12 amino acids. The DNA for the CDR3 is TGTGCCAGCAGCTTAGCACGGGAGACCCAGTACTTC. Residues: CASSLARETQYF. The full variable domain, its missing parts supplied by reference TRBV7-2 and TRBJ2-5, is GAGVSQSPSNKVTEKGKDVELRCDPISGHTALYWYRQSLGQGLEFLIYFQGNSAPDKSGLPSDRFSAERTGGSVSTLTIQRTQQEDSAVYLCASSLARETQYFGPGTRLLVL.

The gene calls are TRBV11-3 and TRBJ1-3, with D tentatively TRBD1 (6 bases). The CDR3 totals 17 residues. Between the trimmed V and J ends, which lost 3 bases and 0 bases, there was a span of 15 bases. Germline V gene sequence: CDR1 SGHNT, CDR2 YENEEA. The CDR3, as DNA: TGTGCCAGCAGCTTCCCAGGTCAGGGGTCCTCTGGAAACACCATATATTTT. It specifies CASSFPGQGSSGNTIYF.

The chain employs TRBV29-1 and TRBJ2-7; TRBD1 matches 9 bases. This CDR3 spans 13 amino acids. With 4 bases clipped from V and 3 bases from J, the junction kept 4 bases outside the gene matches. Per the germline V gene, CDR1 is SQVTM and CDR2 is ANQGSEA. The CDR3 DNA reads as TGCAGCGTTGGGGGACAGGGCCACTACGAGCAGTACTTC. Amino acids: CSVGGQGHYEQYF.